These 2 T cell receptor beta chains were sequenced from one sample in a study of cytomegalovirus exposure and HLA in healthy donors. The repertoire was sequenced with immunoSEQ multiplex PCR; TCRdb's copy has only in-frame clones and lacks some. The sample contains 70,000 to 75,000 clones, approximately 94% of which appear only once. The specimen was PBMCs. The receptors here all came from a woman under 30 in good health and CMV-seropositive.

The J gene is TRBJ1-2, the V gene TRBV27; TRBD1 matches 8 bases. From germline, CDR1 is MNHEY and CDR2 SMNVEV (reference sequence). Trimming at V came to 4 bases and at J to 7 bases, leaving 5 bases not matched to a gene. The CDR3 is made up of 13 amino acids. Written as DNA, the CDR3 is TGTGCCAGCAGTTGGGCAGACAGGGGTGGCTACACCTTC. This encodes CASSWADRGGYTF.

The V gene is TRBV30, the J gene TRBJ2-5; D unclear. The V gene's germline CDR1 is GTSNPN and CDR2 SVGIG (reference sequence). The CDR3 length is 14 residues. V shed 1 base and J shed 5 bases, with 14 bases lying between them. The CDR3 DNA sequence: TGTGCCTGGAGTGCGACATCTACCTCGGAGACCCAGTACTTC. Translated, it gives CAWSATSTSETQYF.